This T cell receptor (beta chain) comes out of a study of blood T cell repertoires in COVID-19 (dated by TCRdb to 2018 to 2021). Background on the whole study: Samples covering the acute and convalescent phases of COVID-19 were provided by collaborators in the United States, Italy and Spain. The dataset comprised deeply sampled blood TCRbeta repertoires from subjects exposed to, actively infected with, or recovered from COVID-19. Samples came from the ongoing ImmuneRACE study (first 160 participants) plus 1,254 subjects from 6 global collaborators. The repertoires were released in a freely available public database intended as a resource for research on the immune response to SARS-CoV-2. A de-identified subject ID, COVID-19 status, age in years and sex were almost always included in the sample metadata. The prospective study material was composed of cDNA or gDNA derived from T cells, B-cell-depleted T cells, or PBMCs. Where available, HLA class I and class II types were taken from metadata supplied by the sample provider and were not determined by assay-based typing. What the authors observed across the whole study: The quantity of clinical and demographic metadata differed by source and by participant and was supplied without curation.

The count of this clone is one. It has no known antigen specificity. No quality values exist for individual bases; no much larger clone is one base distant. Measured from the cysteine to the phenylalanine, the CDR3 is 18 residues long. The DNA shown is the 54-base CDR3, in frame from base 1. CDR1 and CDR2 are drawn from the germline V gene: MGHDK, SYGVNS. Germline trimming amounts to 2 bases on V and 12 bases on J, with 23 as the count of junction bases outside the gene matches. TCRbeta CDR3 regions were amplified from genomic DNA by means of the immunoSEQ Assay, a bias-controlled multiplex PCR. Per the source publication's procedure: Within the assay, amplification of reference gene primers was used to estimate how many nucleated cells each sample contained. To quantify the absolute abundance of each unique TCRbeta CDR3 rearrangement, sequence reads were collapsed and filtered. Productive Simpson clonality was computed per sample as the square root of Simpson's diversity index over productive rearrangements. The table was pulled from immuneACCESS by TCRdb, which kept in-frame rearrangements only. Such tables lose some clones; where checked, under half of the loss comes from unresolved V genes, and the rest has no known cause. The V and J calls and clone size were taken over from that table, and D and trimming were inferred from the DNA. Across this sample there are a few hundred thousand clones, with more than 90% seen only once. In total, the top ten clones hold about 2.5% of the sample.

In Seattle, one collaborating source enrolled patients while the infection was active and tracked those patients longitudinally over the course of disease. Collaborating institutions collected whole blood in K2EDTA tubes following their own protocols. For TCRbeta analysis, collaborators shipped samples as frozen whole blood, isolated PBMCs, or DNA extracted from either of those sample types. The sequence was obtained from a young adult with COVID-19, enrolled during active disease. Sequencing was performed on peripheral blood. The chain couples TRBV25-1 to TRBJ2-3; TRBD2 matches 7 bases in the middle. DNA sequence: TGTGCCAGCAGTGAACAAGGGGCCAGCGGGACCCCTTTCCGTATACAGTATTTT. It specifies CASSEQGASGTPFRIQYF.